The rows below give T cell receptor beta chains drawn from one sample of a study of control samples from healthy donors and cancer patients. The repertoire was sequenced with immunoSEQ multiplex PCR; TCRdb's copy has only in-frame clones and lacks some. The sample is made up of approximately 190,000 clones, and the top ten hold around 2% of it. Sequencing was performed on blood. The receptors shown here come from a woman aged 30 to 39 in good health. The CDR3 runs from the conserved cysteine through the conserved F or W. A D gene is named only where the DNA matches it firmly.

d_call,j_call,v_call,cdr3_nt,cdr3_aa
TRBD2,TRBJ2-3,TRBV7-2,TGTGCCAGCAGCTTTAGCGGGGGGGCCCAGGGAGATACGCAGTATTTT,CASSFSGGAQGDTQYF
TRBD1,TRBJ2-1,TRBV27,TGTGCCAGCAGTCCCCTGCGACAGGGCCCTACCTACAATGAGCAGTTCTTC,CASSPLRQGPTYNEQFF
TRBD1,TRBJ2-7,TRBV3-1/TRBV3-2,TGTGCCAGCAGCCAAGGAACAGGGGGGACCTACGAGCAGTACTTC,CASSQGTGGTYEQYF
.,TRBJ1-2,TRBV7-3,TGTGCCAGCAGCTTAATAGGGACAACTGGAAACTATGGCTACACCTTC,CASSLIGTTGNYGYTF
.,TRBJ2-5,TRBV6-5,TGTGCCAGCAGGGCCGTAGACAGCCAAGAGACCCAGTACTTC,CASRAVDSQETQYF
.,TRBJ1-6,TRBV6-4,TGTGCCAGCAGTGACCAAGGCCGTGGGGGTTCACCCCTCCACTTT,CASSDQGRGGSPLHF
.,TRBJ2-7,TRBV28,TGTGCCAGCAGGGGCGGGTGGAACGAGCAGTACTTC,CASRGGWNEQYF
TRBD1,TRBJ1-2,TRBV30,TGTGCCTGGAGTGTACGAGAGTTAAGGACAGGGAACACCTTC,CAWSVRELRTGNTF
.,TRBJ1-1,TRBV5-1,TGCGCCAGCAGCTTGGAGGGGCTTACGGAAGCTTTCTTT,CASSLEGLTEAFF
TRBD1,TRBJ2-5,TRBV19,TGTGCCAGTAGTTGGGGGCCAGGGGGTGACGACCGTAGGACCCAGTACTTC,CASSWGPGGDDRRTQYF
TRBD2,TRBJ2-1,TRBV5-1,TGCGCCAGCAGCTTGGGACTAGCGGCCTACAATGAGCAGTTCTTC,CASSLGLAAYNEQFF
TRBD1,TRBJ1-6,TRBV5-5,TGTGCCAGCAGCTCCCCTCAATTTAGGCCTTTTTGGACAGGGGATTCACCCCTCCACTTT,CASSSPQFRPFWTGDSPLHF
TRBD1,TRBJ1-1,TRBV18,TGTGCCAGCTCACCCCGGACAGGGGTGAACACTGAAGCTTTCTTT,CASSPRTGVNTEAFF
TRBD2,TRBJ2-1,TRBV29-1,TGCAGCGTTGTGGGTAGCGGGGTGGACTCCTACAATGAGCAGTTCTTC,CSVVGSGVDSYNEQFF
.,TRBJ2-5,TRBV11-3,TGTGCCAGCAGCTTAGGTGAAAACAGGTCCCCCGGGGAGACCCAGTACTTC,CASSLGENRSPGETQYF
TRBD1,TRBJ1-1,TRBV3-1/TRBV3-2,TGTGCCAGCAGCCAACGACAGGGGTGGACTGAAGCTTTCTTT,CASSQRQGWTEAFF
.,TRBJ1-1,TRBV2,TGTGCCAGCTCGGTGGGAGGAATGAACACTGAAGCTTTCTTT,CASSVGGMNTEAFF
TRBD1,TRBJ1-3,TRBV28,TGTGCCAGCAGTTCGGGGACAGTCTCTGGAAACACCATATATTTT,CASSSGTVSGNTIYF
.,TRBJ1-6,TRBV2,TGTGCCAGTAGACAGGAGTCCAATTCACCCCTCCACTTT,CASRQESNSPLHF
TRBD1,TRBJ1-1,TRBV5-1,TGCGCCAGCAGCCCCAGGACAGGGAGGATGAACACTGAAGCTTTCTTT,CASSPRTGRMNTEAFF
TRBD1,TRBJ1-2,TRBV16,TGTGCCAGCAGCCAACAGACAGGGAGCTATGGTGGCTACACCTTC,CASSQQTGSYGGYTF
.,TRBJ1-5,TRBV27,TGTGCCAGCAGTTTATCGTCAGGGGCCGGGCAGCCCCAGCATTTT,CASSLSSGAGQPQHF
TRBD1,TRBJ1-1,TRBV28,TGTGCCAGCAGGCAGGGGGGGGCTGAAGCTTTCTTT,CASRQGGAEAFF
TRBD1,TRBJ1-2,TRBV24-1,TGTGCCACCAGTCTTTCCCTACAGGGGAGAGAAGGCTACACCTTC,CATSLSLQGREGYTF
.,TRBJ1-3,TRBV12-3/TRBV12-4,TGTGCCAGCAGGGGGAACGGAAACACCATATATTTT,CASRGNGNTIYF
.,TRBJ2-5,TRBV7-9,TGTGCCAGCAGCTTAGATCTTCAGGGGGGTGAGACCCAGTACTTC,CASSLDLQGGETQYF
TRBD2,TRBJ2-1,TRBV3-1/TRBV3-2,TGTGCCAGCAGCCAAGACATTAGCGGGACCTACAATGAGCAGTTCTTC,CASSQDISGTYNEQFF
.,TRBJ2-7,TRBV12-3/TRBV12-4,TGTGCCAGCAGTTCCGGGTACTTC,CASSSGYF
TRBD1,TRBJ2-1,TRBV6-5,TGTGCCAGCAGTTTCAGGGGGTACAATGAGCAGTTCTTC,CASSFRGYNEQFF
.,TRBJ1-4,TRBV6-1,TGTGCCAGCAGACGAAGCCGGACCGAAGAAAAACTGTTTTTT,CASRRSRTEEKLFF
TRBD1,TRBJ2-4,TRBV5-6,TGTGCCAGCAGCTTGGTTGGGACAGGGAGGATGGCCAAAAACATTCAGTACTTC,CASSLVGTGRMAKNIQYF
TRBD1,TRBJ1-4,TRBV7-9,TGTGCCAGCAGCCCCCAGGGGGCTAATGAAAAACTGTTTTTT,CASSPQGANEKLFF